The following is a TCR beta chain sequence with its context. Its antigen remains unknown. This sample stems from a study of cytomegalovirus exposure and HLA in healthy donors. Study-level findings and limits: Fewer N-insertions than the approximately 700-donor mean were reportedly shown by an Asian-associated ancestry cluster in a later analysis. TRBV6-2, TRBV6-3 and some other V segments were unresolvable in 87-base-pair reads.

CDR1 is MNHEY, CDR2 SVGAGI, per germline. CDR3 length: 15 residues. Unmatched junction bases numbered 5, after V lost 6 bases and J lost 0 bases. 60 Vbeta and 13 Jbeta primers were used in PCR. Generated by immunoSEQ multiplex PCR, the TCRdb table keeps only in-frame clones and is missing some. The sample lists approximately 300,000 clones; 70% to 90% were seen once. The source of this sequence is a woman aged 40 to 50 in good health and CMV-seropositive. The sequenced sample was PBMCs. The J gene is TRBJ2-1, the V gene TRBV6-5; 7 bases map to TRBD2. CDR3 protein: CASSSSGNSYNEQFF. CDR3 DNA: TGTGCCAGCAGCTCAAGCGGGAACTCCTACAATGAGCAGTTCTTC.